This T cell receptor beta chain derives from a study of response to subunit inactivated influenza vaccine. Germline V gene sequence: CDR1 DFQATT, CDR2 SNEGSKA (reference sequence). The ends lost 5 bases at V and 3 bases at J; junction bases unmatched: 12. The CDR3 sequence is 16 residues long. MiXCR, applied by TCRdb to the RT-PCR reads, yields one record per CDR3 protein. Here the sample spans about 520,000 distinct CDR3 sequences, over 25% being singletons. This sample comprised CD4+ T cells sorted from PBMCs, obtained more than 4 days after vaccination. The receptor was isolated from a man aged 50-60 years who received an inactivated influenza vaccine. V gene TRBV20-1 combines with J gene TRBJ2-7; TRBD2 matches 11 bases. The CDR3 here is CSAGGGRLAGSYEQYF. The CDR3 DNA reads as TGCAGTGCTGGAGGGGGGAGACTAGCGGGGAGCTACGAGCAGTACTTC.